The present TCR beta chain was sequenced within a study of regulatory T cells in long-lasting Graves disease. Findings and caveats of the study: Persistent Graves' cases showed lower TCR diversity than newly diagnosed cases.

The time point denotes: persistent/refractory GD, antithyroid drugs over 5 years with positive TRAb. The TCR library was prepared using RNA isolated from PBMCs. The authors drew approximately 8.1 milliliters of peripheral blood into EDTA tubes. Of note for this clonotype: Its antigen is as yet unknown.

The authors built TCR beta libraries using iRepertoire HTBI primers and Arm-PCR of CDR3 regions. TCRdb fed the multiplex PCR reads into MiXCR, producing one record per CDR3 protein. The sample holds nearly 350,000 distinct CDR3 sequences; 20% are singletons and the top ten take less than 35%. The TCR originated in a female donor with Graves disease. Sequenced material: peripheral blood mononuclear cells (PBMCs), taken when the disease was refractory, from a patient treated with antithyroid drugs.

The CDR3 spells CASSWGGGYTIYF. The CDR3 nucleotides read TGTGCCAGCAGCTGGGGGGGGGGATACACCATATATTTT. J is TRBJ1-3 and V is TRBV7-2, with D perhaps matching TRBD1 (5 bases). This CDR3 contains 13 residues. The germline gives CDR1 SGHTA, CDR2 FQGNSA. Trimming left V 4 bases short and J 8 bases short, with 12 bases between.